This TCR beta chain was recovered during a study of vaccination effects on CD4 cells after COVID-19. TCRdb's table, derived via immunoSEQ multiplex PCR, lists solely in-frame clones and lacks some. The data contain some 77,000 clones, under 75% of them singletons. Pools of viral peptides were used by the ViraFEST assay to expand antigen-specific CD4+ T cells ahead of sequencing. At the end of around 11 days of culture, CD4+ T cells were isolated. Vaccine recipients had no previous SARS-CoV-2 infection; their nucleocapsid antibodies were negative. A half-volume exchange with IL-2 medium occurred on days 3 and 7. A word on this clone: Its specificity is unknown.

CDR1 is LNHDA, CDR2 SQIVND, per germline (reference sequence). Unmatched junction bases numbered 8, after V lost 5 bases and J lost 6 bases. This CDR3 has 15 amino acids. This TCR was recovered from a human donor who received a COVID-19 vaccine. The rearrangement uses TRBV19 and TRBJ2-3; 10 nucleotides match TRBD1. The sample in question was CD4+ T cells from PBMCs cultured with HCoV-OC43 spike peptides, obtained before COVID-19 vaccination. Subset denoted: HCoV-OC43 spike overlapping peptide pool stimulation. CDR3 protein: CASSAPGQGSDTQYF. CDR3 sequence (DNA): TGTGCCAGTAGTGCGCCGGGACAGGGGTCCGATACGCAGTATTTT.